What follows is one T cell receptor (beta chain) and its context. Its antigen is not yet known. The input lacks base qualities; no much larger clone sits a single base away. This entry belongs to a study of identifying expanded T cells in peripheral blood (dated by TCRdb to about 2019). Describing the broader study: Separate aliquots of the same genomic DNA pool were sequenced to produce technical replicates, and four replicates were compared in pairs. General conclusions and limits of the study: It was expected by the authors that biological variance in healthy repertoires might increase further over much longer intervals, such as months to years. Variance in clone template counts between roughly two-week samples significantly increased with total template count across all healthy donors. Between technical replicates the binomial model flagged approximately 1.2 differentially abundant clones, whereas over roughly 2 weeks the binomial model flagged about 16.4 and over about four weeks about 19. Across all healthy-donor time intervals, the beta-binomial model significantly cut both the number of clones called differentially abundant and the false-positive rate.

The immunoSEQ Assay, which relies on bias-controlled multiplex PCR amplification of genomic DNA, was used to profile TCRbeta CDR3 regions. The authors' analysis ran thus. The absolute abundance of each unique TCRbeta CDR3 region was quantified after sequences were collapsed and filtered. Differential abundance was assessed using a binomial (Fisher-equivalent) model and a beta-binomial model in which time-dependent variance fitted from healthy donors was added. Clones with fewer than 5 combined templates were excluded, and clones with Benjamini-Hochberg FDR below 0.01 were called differentially abundant. In the beta-binomial model, variance was expressed as a function of the total template count across the two samples, in the form v = (b*log(k)+a)^2. This is the immuneACCESS table as TCRdb keeps it, with only in-frame sequences that have V and J called. A part of the clones is gone; compared with another copy, unresolved V genes explain less than half, and the rest is unexplained. The V and J calls and clone size come from that table; D and trimming were worked out from the DNA. In all, the sample holds around 100,000 clones, and around nine tenths of those were seen once. Of the sample, about 6% falls within the top ten clones.

No immune events such as infections were documented for the healthy donors during the collection period. Healthy-donor blood repertoires served as a training cohort to calibrate time-dependent variance in a beta-binomial model of T-cell clone differential abundance. The training cohort comprised approximately ten healthy donors, 3 female and 7 male. An age range of roughly 25 to 70 years, with an average of about 45 years, was recorded for the donors. Whole blood from each healthy donor was obtained from a commercial supplier and was collected at three time points around 2 weeks apart. Genomic DNA was extracted from unsorted whole blood for immunosequencing. From its cysteine to its phenylalanine, the CDR3 spans 16 amino acids. Only the CDR3 part of the read is kept: 48 bases, read in frame from the first base. V and J lose 2 bases and 4 bases, and a span of 15 bases separates them. From the germline V gene, CDR1 is MNHEY and CDR2 is SVGAGI.

This sequence uses TRBV6-5 and TRBJ2-1, and TRBD1 may be the D gene, going by 6 matching bases. Specimen: blood. The origin of this receptor is a person aged 18 to 70 in good health. The CDR3 reads CASSYGTGTPYNEQFF. The sequence in DNA is TGTGCCAGCAGTTACGGAACCGGGACACCTTACAATGAGCAGTTCTTC.